The 21 T cell receptor beta chains below were found in one sample sequenced in a study of blood T cell repertoires in COVID-19. The repertoire was sequenced with immunoSEQ multiplex PCR; TCRdb's copy has only in-frame clones and lacks some. The sample records 120,000 to 150,000 clones, around 84% being singletons. The source material was peripheral blood. The receptors shown here come from a human donor in a cohort sampled during active COVID-19.

This clone appeared a few times. V gene TRBV9 combines with J gene TRBJ1-1; no clear D gene. CDR1 and CDR2 from the germline V gene are SGDLS and YYNGEE. V lost 4 bases and J 6 bases, leaving 13 bases between the germline ends. CDR3 size: 13 residues. This chain's CDR3 is CASSPRRAAEAFF. The CDR3 bases are TGTGCCAGCAGCCCCCGGCGGGCCGCTGAAGCTTTCTTT.

This clone has just one count. The rearrangement uses TRBV7-3 and TRBJ2-6; D not resolved. CDR3 length equals 15 residues. CDR1 is SGHTA, CDR2 FQGTGA, per germline. V was cut by 4 bases and J by 4 bases, with 11 bases left in between. The CDR3 nucleotides read TGTGCCAGCAGCTCCCTATACTTGGGGGCCAACGTCCTGACTTTC. It specifies CASSSLYLGANVLTF.

This clone was detected only a few times. The chain uses TRBV10-3 and TRBJ2-2, with unresolved D. Trimming took 7 bases from V and 2 from J, leaving 11 bases between them. The CDR3 runs 14 residues. Per germline, CDR1 ENHRY and CDR2 SYGVKD. The CDR3 loop reads CAINGAENTGELFF. The CDR3 region has the DNA TGTGCCATCAATGGTGCAGAAAACACCGGGGAGCTGTTTTTT.

The CDR3 loop is CASSQDRGGYGYTF. CDR3 bases: TGCGCCAGCAGCCAAGACAGGGGCGGCTATGGCTACACCTTC. V and J are TRBV4-1 and TRBJ1-2, with D tentatively TRBD1 (6 bases). V lost 0 bases, J lost 4 bases, and 9 bases lay in between. CDR1 is MGHRA, CDR2 YSYEKL, per germline. This CDR3 contains 14 residues.

The chain combines TRBV9 with TRBJ2-5, with D perhaps matching TRBD2 (6 bases). V lost 0 bases, J lost 1 base, and 13 bases lay in between. CDR1 SGDLS and CDR2 YYNGEE come from the germline V gene. CDR3 length equals 16 residues. The CDR3 loop reads CASSVAILGGQETQYF. CDR3 DNA: TGTGCCAGCAGCGTAGCCATCTTGGGGGGCCAAGAGACCCAGTACTTC.

J is TRBJ1-2 and V is TRBV5-1, with TRBD1 as a possible D gene (5 bases). This CDR3 comprises 13 residues. V was pared by 7 bases and J by 2 bases, with 12 bases between. The V gene's germline CDR1 is SGHRS and CDR2 YFSETQ. DNA of the CDR3: TGCGCCAGCGCCCCGGGGGGGAACTATGGCTACACCTTC. Its translation: CASAPGGNYGYTF.

This CDR3 reads CASSLAGSNTGELFF. The DNA for the CDR3 is TGTGCCAGCAGCTTAGCGGGGTCGAACACCGGGGAGCTGTTTTTT. The chain employs TRBV11-3 and TRBJ2-2, with D perhaps TRBD2 (5 bases). Germline V gene sequence: CDR1 SGHNT, CDR2 YENEEA. The CDR3 sequence is 15 residues long. V lost 1 base to trimming and J lost 0 bases, with 6 bases between them.

V usage is TRBV5-8 and J usage is TRBJ2-2; D gene unclear. The CDR3 totals 12 residues. Trimming took off 1 base at V and 7 bases at J, with 5 bases between the two ends. CDR1 is SGHTS and CDR2 is YDEGEE in the germline V gene. For the CDR3, the DNA is TGTGCCAGCAGCTTGCCCGTCGGGGAGCTGTTTTTT. Translating it yields CASSLPVGELFF.

The gene calls are TRBV5-1 and TRBJ2-7; the D gene is possibly TRBD1 (5 bases). This CDR3 spans 13 amino acids. Germline V gene lookup returns CDR1 SGHRS and CDR2 YFSETQ. V lost 0 bases and J lost 6, with 10 bases in between. The CDR3 DNA reads as TGCGCCAGCAGCTTGGGGCTAGGGGTCGAGCAGTACTTC. Encoded protein: CASSLGLGVEQYF.

The chain is built from TRBV7-2 and TRBJ2-7; TRBD1 agrees at 8 bases. The trim removed 5 bases at V and 4 bases at J, leaving 10 bases unmatched. CDR1 is SGHTA and CDR2 is FQGNSA in the germline V gene. This CDR3 is built from 15 residues. CDR3 protein: CASSPSVGQGYEQYF. DNA of the CDR3: TGTGCCAGCAGCCCTTCCGTAGGACAGGGTTACGAGCAGTACTTC.

In the case of this clone: Different DNA sequences within this sample yield the same CDR3. This rearrangement joins TRBV11-2 to TRBJ1-2; D call uncertain. Deletions cut 2 bases from V and 2 bases from J, with 12 bases between. The CDR3 sequence is 15 residues long. Germline-derived CDR1 and CDR2 are SGHAT and FQNNGV. CDR3: CASSLYRGWNYGYTF. CDR3 sequence (DNA): TGTGCCAGCAGCTTATACCGGGGATGGAACTATGGCTACACCTTC.

Only one count was recorded for this clone. The chain combines TRBV5-1 with TRBJ1-1, with 9 bases identical to TRBD1. The V gene's germline CDR1 is SGHRS and CDR2 YFSETQ. The junction had 6 bases not matched to a gene; V was cut back by 4 bases and J by 5 bases. The CDR3 is 14 residues long. The CDR3: CASSTGQGRTEAFF. The CDR3 DNA sequence: TGCGCCAGCAGCACCGGACAGGGGAGGACTGAAGCTTTCTTT.

This clone was detected many times. The chain carries TRBV7-9 and TRBJ2-7; TRBD1 matches 7 bases. The CDR3 length is 12 residues. J was trimmed by 6 bases and V by 5 bases; bases with no gene match: 4. Germline CDR1 is SEHNR and CDR2 is FQNEAQ (reference sequence). The CDR3 DNA follows: TGTGCCAGCAGCATTGGGACAGCCGAGCAGTACTTC. It codes for CASSIGTAEQYF.

J is TRBJ2-5 and V is TRBV19; a weak D match, TRBD2 (6 bases). Between the trimmed V and J ends, which lost 5 bases and 5 bases, there was a span of 12 bases. This CDR3 is 13 amino acids long. CDR1 LNHDA and CDR2 SQIVND come from the germline V gene (reference sequence). This CDR3 is CASSLGTHETQYF. CDR3 DNA: TGTGCCAGTAGTCTCGGGACTCACGAGACCCAGTACTTC.

The gene calls are TRBV7-9 and TRBJ2-7, with 10 bases fitting TRBD1. The V and J ends lost 1 base and 5 bases, in that order; junction bases with no gene match: 8. The CDR3 contains 16 residues. Germline V gene data show CDR1 as SEHNR and CDR2 as FQNEAQ (reference sequence). The CDR3 spells CASSLVGQGVKNEQYF. The CDR3 nucleotides read TGTGCCAGCAGCTTAGTAGGACAGGGGGTAAAGAACGAGCAGTACTTC.

The chain has TRBV20-1 and TRBJ1-4; possibly TRBD1 for D (6 bases). The ends were cut back, 3 bases at V and 3 bases at J, with 14 bases in the middle. There are 15 residues in the CDR3. Germline CDR1 DFQATT, CDR2 SNEGSKA (reference sequence). CDR3 in amino acids: CSASNRAVANEKLFF. The CDR3 coding sequence is TGCAGTGCTAGTAACAGGGCCGTGGCTAATGAAAAACTGTTTTTT.

The CDR3 spells CASSLAQDRGREQYF. Here the CDR3 DNA reads TGCGCCAGCAGCTTGGCCCAGGACAGGGGAAGGGAGCAGTACTTC. This chain uses TRBV5-1 with TRBJ2-7; 9 bases are a match to TRBD1. The CDR3 totals 15 residues. Germline V gives CDR1 SGHRS, CDR2 YFSETQ. V shed 0 bases and J 7 bases; nucleotides not matched to a gene: 8.

The V call is TRBV5-6, the J call TRBJ1-2; no firm D call. Germline lookup yields CDR1 SGHDT and CDR2 YYEEEE. The CDR3 is made up of 15 amino acids. V shed 0 bases and J shed 4 bases, with 13 bases lying between them. CDR3 protein: CASSLVHGRIYGYTF. The CDR3, as DNA: TGTGCCAGCAGCTTGGTCCACGGTCGTATCTATGGCTACACCTTC.

The chain has TRBV27 and TRBJ1-5; 7 nucleotides agree with TRBD1. There are 18 residues in the CDR3. Per the germline V gene, CDR1 is MNHEY and CDR2 is SMNVEV (reference sequence). J was trimmed by 7 bases and V by 1 base; bases with no gene match: 16. CDR3 sequence reads: CASSLLQGGVDVKQPQHF. DNA for the CDR3: TGTGCCAGCAGTTTATTGCAGGGGGGAGTTGACGTAAAGCAGCCCCAGCATTTT.

CDR3 DNA: TGTGCCATCAGTGAGAGCGGGACAGGGGGCGAGCAGTACTTC. It codes for CAISESGTGGEQYF. The rearrangement uses TRBV10-3 and TRBJ2-7; the match to TRBD1 covers 11 bases. The CDR3 is 14 residues long. Germline V gene data show CDR1 as ENHRY and CDR2 as SYGVKD. After removal of 2 bases from V and 6 bases from J, the junction contained 3 bases not matched to a gene.

This clone was seen a few times. This rearrangement joins TRBV4-1 to TRBJ2-1; a possible D gene is TRBD1 (7 bases). Germline CDR1 and CDR2: MGHRA and YSYEKL. V was shortened by 3 bases and J by 6 bases, with 18 bases between the two germline ends. CDR3 size: 16 residues. The CDR3 here is CASSHADREVGNEQFF. As DNA, the CDR3 is TGCGCCAGCAGCCATGCCGACAGGGAGGTAGGCAATGAGCAGTTCTTC.